The rows below give T cell receptor beta chains drawn from one sample of a study of chemoradiotherapy in HPV16-positive cancers. Clones were read by immunoSEQ multiplex PCR, and TCRdb kept only the in-frame ones, dropping some. This table has roughly 4,700 clones, about nine tenths appearing once. The source was tumor tissue, collected from a patient who underwent chemoradiotherapy. The source of these receptors is a human donor with HPV-associated anogenital cancer. Each CDR3 is given with its conserved first and last residue. Each record gives: CDR3 length, clone size, J gene, V gene, D gene, CDR3 protein, CDR3 DNA. A D gene is named only where the DNA matches it firmly. Only some rows state a clone size, as once, few, many or a class for expanded clones.

length: 14
size: once
J: TRBJ1-1
V: TRBV10-3
D: .
CDR3: CAISHTPEGTEAFF
DNA: TGTGCCATCAGTCATACGCCTGAGGGCACTGAAGCTTTCTTT

length: 15
size: .
J: TRBJ2-4
V: TRBV4-2
D: TRBD2
CDR3: CASSQGLAGANIQYF
DNA: TGTGCCAGCAGCCAAGGACTAGCGGGAGCCAACATTCAGTACTTC

length: 16
size: .
J: TRBJ2-7
V: TRBV6-6
D: TRBD2
CDR3: CASSSSTSGGPYEQYF
DNA: TGTGCCAGCAGTTCCTCCACGAGCGGGGGGCCCTACGAGCAGTACTTC

length: 16
size: .
J: TRBJ2-5
V: TRBV5-1
D: TRBD2
CDR3: CASSVGLGGVGETQYF
DNA: TGCGCCAGCAGCGTGGGACTAGGTGGGGTAGGGGAGACCCAGTACTTC

length: 16
size: .
J: TRBJ1-3
V: TRBV5-1
D: TRBD1
CDR3: CASSLTTGASGNTIYF
DNA: TGCGCCAGCAGCTTAACGACAGGGGCCTCTGGAAACACCATATATTTT

length: 15
size: .
J: TRBJ2-3
V: TRBV11-1
D: TRBD2
CDR3: CASSTGTSGTDTQYF
DNA: TGTGCCAGCAGTACCGGGACTAGCGGAACAGATACGCAGTATTTT

length: 14
size: .
J: TRBJ2-1
V: TRBV6-4
D: .
CDR3: CASSHEDSNNEQFF
DNA: TGTGCCAGCAGTCATGAGGACTCAAACAATGAGCAGTTCTTC

length: 13
size: .
J: TRBJ2-5
V: TRBV7-7
D: .
CDR3: CASSLRLPETQYF
DNA: TGTGCTAGCAGCTTACGACTCCCAGAGACCCAGTACTTC

length: 15
size: .
J: TRBJ2-1
V: TRBV28
D: .
CDR3: CASRGPGGGDVEQFF
DNA: TGTGCCAGCAGAGGGCCCGGCGGGGGCGACGTTGAGCAGTTCTTC

length: 15
size: .
J: TRBJ2-1
V: TRBV7-3
D: .
CDR3: CASSSTGDTYNEQFF
DNA: TGTGCCAGCAGCAGTACCGGGGATACTTACAATGAGCAGTTCTTC

length: 12
size: .
J: TRBJ2-1
V: TRBV7-6
D: TRBD1
CDR3: CASSLQGDEQFF
DNA: TGTGCCAGCAGCCTACAGGGGGATGAGCAGTTCTTC

length: 16
size: .
J: TRBJ2-2
V: TRBV5-1
D: .
CDR3: CASSLGLGGNTGELFF
DNA: TGCGCCAGCAGCTTGGGTCTGGGGGGCAACACCGGGGAGCTGTTTTTT

length: 14
size: .
J: TRBJ1-1
V: TRBV4-1
D: .
CDR3: CASSQERSGTEAFF
DNA: TGCGCCAGCAGCCAAGAGAGGTCGGGGACTGAAGCTTTCTTT

length: 12
size: .
J: TRBJ2-1
V: TRBV29-1
D: .
CDR3: CSVVPSYNEQFF
DNA: TGCAGCGTTGTTCCCTCCTACAATGAGCAGTTCTTC

length: 16
size: .
J: TRBJ1-3
V: TRBV4-1
D: TRBD1
CDR3: CASSPPGQASGNTIYF
DNA: TGCGCCAGCAGCCCCCCGGGACAGGCCTCTGGAAACACCATATATTTT

length: 16
size: .
J: TRBJ1-2
V: TRBV29-1
D: .
CDR3: CSVESLGGTAPGGYTF
DNA: TGCAGCGTTGAATCATTGGGCGGGACCGCCCCTGGTGGCTACACCTTC

length: 16
size: .
J: TRBJ1-3
V: TRBV19
D: TRBD1
CDR3: CASSIAGTASGNTIYF
DNA: TGTGCCAGTAGTATAGCTGGGACAGCCTCTGGAAACACCATATATTTT

length: 13
size: once
J: TRBJ1-2
V: TRBV6-1
D: .
CDR3: CASSGEGRYGYTF
DNA: TGTGCCAGCAGCGGGGAGGGGAGGTATGGCTACACCTTC

length: 12
size: .
J: TRBJ1-5
V: TRBV28
D: .
CDR3: CASSSGDQPQHF
DNA: TGTGCCAGCAGTTCGGGGGATCAGCCCCAGCATTTT

length: 15
size: .
J: TRBJ2-1
V: TRBV7-2
D: .
CDR3: CASSQRGGADNEQFF
DNA: TGTGCCAGCAGCCAAAGGGGGGGGGCGGACAATGAGCAGTTCTTC

length: 16
size: .
J: TRBJ2-1
V: TRBV4-1
D: TRBD2
CDR3: CASSQTSGLSYNEQFF
DNA: TGCGCCAGCAGCCAAACTAGCGGGCTTTCCTACAATGAGCAGTTCTTC

length: 14
size: .
J: TRBJ2-7
V: TRBV7-9
D: .
CDR3: CASSLMTDSYEQYF
DNA: TGTGCCAGCAGCCTAATGACTGACTCCTACGAGCAGTACTTC

length: 15
size: .
J: TRBJ1-2
V: TRBV5-4
D: .
CDR3: CASPCLVPKTYGYTF
DNA: TGTGCCAGCCCTTGCCTCGTACCAAAGACCTATGGCTACACCTTC

length: 15
size: once
J: TRBJ2-1
V: TRBV4-2
D: .
CDR3: CASSLSGANYNEQFF
DNA: TGTGCCAGCAGCCTTAGCGGCGCGAACTACAATGAGCAGTTCTTC

length: 14
size: .
J: TRBJ1-6
V: TRBV5-5
D: .
CDR3: CASSTTATVSPLHF
DNA: TGTGCCAGCAGCACGACGGCGACAGTTTCACCCCTCCACTTT

length: 13
size: .
J: TRBJ2-3
V: TRBV11-2
D: .
CDR3: CASSLAGADTQYF
DNA: TGTGCCAGCAGCTTAGCCGGAGCAGATACGCAGTATTTT

length: 15
size: .
J: TRBJ2-1
V: TRBV6-5
D: TRBD2
CDR3: CASSYVAGGLNEQFF
DNA: TGTGCCAGCAGTTACGTAGCGGGAGGTCTCAATGAGCAGTTCTTC

length: 14
size: .
J: TRBJ2-1
V: TRBV10-3
D: .
CDR3: CAISQGQSYNEQFF
DNA: TGTGCCATCAGTCAGGGGCAATCCTACAATGAGCAGTTCTTC

length: 18
size: .
J: TRBJ2-2
V: TRBV5-1
D: TRBD2
CDR3: CASSLEEGGYSNTGELFF
DNA: TGCGCCAGCAGCTTGGAGGAGGGAGGGTATTCGAACACCGGGGAGCTGTTTTTT

length: 17
size: .
J: TRBJ1-3
V: TRBV19
D: .
CDR3: CASSIDFGGPTSRTIYF
DNA: TGTGCCAGTAGTATAGACTTCGGCGGACCGACTTCGCGCACCATATATTTT

length: 13
size: .
J: TRBJ1-1
V: TRBV9
D: .
CDR3: CASSATGQTEAFF
DNA: TGTGCCAGCAGCGCCACAGGGCAGACTGAAGCTTTCTTT

length: 17
size: .
J: TRBJ2-2
V: TRBV5-6
D: TRBD2
CDR3: CASIEGWGGTNTGELFF
DNA: TGTGCCAGCATTGAGGGCTGGGGGGGTACGAACACCGGGGAGCTGTTTTTT

length: 14
size: .
J: TRBJ1-5
V: TRBV6-6
D: .
CDR3: CASSRQAWDQPQHF
DNA: TGTGCCAGCAGTCGCCAGGCATGGGATCAGCCCCAGCATTTT

length: 10
size: .
J: TRBJ2-1
V: TRBV11-2
D: .
CDR3: CASSFMEQFF
DNA: TGTGCCAGCAGCTTTATGGAGCAGTTCTTC

length: 21
size: .
J: TRBJ1-1
V: TRBV5-1
D: .
CDR3: CASSLQGDIWGAGRMNTEAFF
DNA: TGCGCCAGCAGCTTGCAAGGGGATATCTGGGGGGCGGGTAGGATGAACACTGAAGCTTTCTTT

length: 16
size: once
J: TRBJ1-4
V: TRBV19
D: .
CDR3: CASSRSQVDPGEKLFF
DNA: TGTGCCAGTAGTCGAAGTCAGGTGGATCCTGGTGAAAAACTGTTTTTT

length: 15
size: .
J: TRBJ2-1
V: TRBV9
D: .
CDR3: CASSPAGTLGNEQFF
DNA: TGTGCCAGCAGCCCCGCCGGGACCCTGGGAAATGAGCAGTTCTTC